Given below is one TCR beta chain in context. Ten milliliters of peripheral blood were drawn from each donor into EDTA-treated tubes. Each sample had at least 7 million PBMCs isolated. For the second PCR, which ran for about 7 to 11 cycles, a sample-barcoded 5' primer and a J-beta primer mix were used. Each of the cDNA molecules was tagged by a template-switch adaptor with 12 random nucleotides. TCRdb called the 5' RACE reads again in MiXCR, with one record for every CDR3 protein. Of some 920,000 distinct CDR3 sequences in the sample, approximately 50% are singletons; the top ten hold 20% to 25%. This sample is drawn from a study of blood T cells in healthy people across ages. The CDR3 runs 15 residues. Germline assignment: CDR1 SGHTA and CDR2 FQGNSA.

This chain links TRBV7-2 with TRBJ2-1, with D unresolved. TRBJ2-7 matches the DNA end more closely, so the J call is doubtful. The sample consisted of blood. The receptor's source is a woman between 55 and 75 years old in good health. The CDR3 sequence is CASTQQVSSYNEQYF. CDR3 nucleotide sequence: TGTGCCAGCACCCAGCAGGTTAGCTCCTACAATGAGCAGTACTTC.